This T cell receptor beta chain emerged from a study of early T cells in non-severe SARS-CoV-2 infection (dated by TCRdb to 2020 to 2022). Regarding the complete study: Because TCR sequencing was done on bulk RNA from unsorted whole blood, the alpha and beta chains could not be paired.

V gives up 8 bases and J gives up 0 bases, and the segment between their germline ends measures 3 bases. The CDR1 and CDR2 encoded by the germline V gene are ENHRY and SYGVKD. The CDR3 covers 11 residues, taking in both the cysteine and the phenylalanine. Only the CDR3 portion is preserved as DNA: 33 bases, with reading frame beginning at the first base. Libraries were made using 5' RACE. The instrument given in TCRdb is NextSeq 500. In the TCR library protocol, unique molecular identifiers were attached to individual cDNA molecules to correct for PCR bias and sequencing error. Sequencing covered both TCR alpha and beta chains, and within each sample the abundances of alpha and beta sequences were tightly co-correlated. On the study's bioinformatics: V gene, J gene and CDR3 annotation of TCR sequences was performed with Decombinator V4. Expanded TCRs were defined as changing significantly between any two time points under a Poisson model with p below 0.0001. TCR abundances were normalised to the total number of TCRs sequenced in each sample and reported as counts per million. MAIT TCRs were defined by TRAV1-2 paired with TRAJ12, TRAJ20 or TRAJ33, and iNKT TCRs by TRAV10 paired with TRAJ18. VDJdb, accessed 1 November 2021, was searched for CMV, EBV and SARS-CoV-2 annotated TCRs, with TCRs annotated for multiple antigens excluded. TCRdb trimmed public reads at Q25 via fastp, called clones via MiXCR and kept in-frame beta chains. Here each entry gathers all rows of one CDR3 protein and keeps the most common genes and DNA. The V and J calls come from TCRdb's annotation, not from the publication. The sample includes about 70,000 distinct CDR3 sequences, with around an eighth observed a single time. The ten largest account for around 1.3% of the sample.

Results the study describes overall, beyond this receptor: VDJdb matching was skewed toward anti-spike CD8 responses and likely underestimated virus-specific expansions by missing private and CD4 specificities.

This was a case-control study nested in a cohort of healthcare workers in London, UK, who had nasopharyngeal swab PCR tests and blood samples taken every week. Healthcare workers were enrolled in the week of the UK lockdown, from 23 to 31 March 2020, and were followed every week for up to roughly 16 weeks. This clonotype has a count of ten or more. The antigen it recognizes is unknown. No clone much larger than this one lies a single base away; base qualities are absent. This receptor was identified in an adult who was a healthcare worker with PCR-confirmed SARS-CoV-2 infection or an uninfected control (not recorded which). The sample comprised whole blood. The rearranged segments are TRBV10-3 and TRBJ2-3; confidence is insufficient to name the D gene. The CDR3 region: CAIGSTDTQYF. In nucleotides, the sequence is TGTGCCATCGGGAGCACAGATACGCAGTATTTT.